This TCR beta chain was captured in a study of tumor and adjacent non-tumor tissue in lung cancer. Overall study: Each sample yielded 4 million to 4.5 million productive TCRbeta reads on average.

This CDR3 is 14 amino acids long. Germline lookup yields CDR1 DFQATT and CDR2 SNEGSKA (reference sequence). V lost 6 bases, J lost 1 base, and 14 bases lay in between. No cell sorting was done before RNA was extracted from the tissue. The library came from three nested PCR rounds adapted from ARM-PCR protocols. TCRdb passed the multiplex PCR reads through MiXCR, listing each CDR3 protein once. The data hold around 79,000 distinct CDR3 sequences, with 72% observed a single time. As to this clonotype: No conserved phenylalanine or tryptophan is present at the end of the CDR3, so a read error is the likely explanation.

The chain combines TRBV20-1 with TRBJ2-3; D perhaps matches TRBD1 (6 bases). The source of this sequence is a woman aged 40-49 years with non-small cell lung cancer. Source material: lung tumor tissue. The CDR3 sequence: CSATRNRGTDTQYL. CDR3 bases: TGCAGTGCCACTCGGAACAGGGGCACAGATACGCAGTATCTT.